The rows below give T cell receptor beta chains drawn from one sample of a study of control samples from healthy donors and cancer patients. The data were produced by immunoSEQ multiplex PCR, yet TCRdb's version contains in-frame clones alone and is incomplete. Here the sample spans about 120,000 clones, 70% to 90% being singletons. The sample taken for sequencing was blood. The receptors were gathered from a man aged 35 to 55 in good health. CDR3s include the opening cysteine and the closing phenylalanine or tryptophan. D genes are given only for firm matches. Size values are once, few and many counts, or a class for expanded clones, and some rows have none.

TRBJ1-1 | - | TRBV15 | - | CATSRDIPSASEAFF | TGTGCCACCAGCAGAGATATCCCGTCGGCTAGTGAAGCTTTCTTT
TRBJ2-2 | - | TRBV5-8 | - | CASSLGRATGELFF | TGTGCCAGCAGCTTGGGCAGGGCCACCGGGGAGCTGTTTTTT
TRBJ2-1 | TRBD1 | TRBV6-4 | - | CASSEVPGQGNNEQFF | TGTGCCAGCAGTGAAGTTCCGGGACAGGGTAACAATGAGCAGTTCTTC
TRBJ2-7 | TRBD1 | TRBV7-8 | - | CASSFQDRGSYEQYF | TGTGCCAGCAGCTTCCAGGACAGGGGTTCCTACGAGCAGTACTTC
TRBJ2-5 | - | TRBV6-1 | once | CASSEEFQETQYF | TGTGCCAGCAGTGAAGAATTCCAAGAGACCCAGTACTTC
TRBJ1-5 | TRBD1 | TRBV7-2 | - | CASSEDRGQSQPQHF | TGTGCCAGCAGCGAAGACAGGGGGCAGAGTCAGCCCCAGCATTTT
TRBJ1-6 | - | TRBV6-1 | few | CASSEAGGDNSPLHF | TGTGCCAGCAGTGAAGCGGGAGGGGATAATTCACCCCTCCACTTT
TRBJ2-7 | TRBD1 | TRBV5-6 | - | CASSLALTGGYEQYF | TGTGCCAGCAGCTTGGCGCTTACAGGGGGCTACGAGCAGTACTTC
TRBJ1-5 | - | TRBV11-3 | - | CASSRQSNQPQHF | TGTGCCAGCAGTCGACAAAGCAATCAGCCCCAGCATTTT
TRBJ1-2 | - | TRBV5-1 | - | CASSYTSGDYGYTF | TGCGCCAGCAGCTACACCTCAGGGGACTATGGCTACACCTTC
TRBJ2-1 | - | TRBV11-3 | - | CASSLQRQLQFEQFF | TGTGCCAGCAGCTTACAGAGACAGTTACAATTCGAGCAGTTCTTC
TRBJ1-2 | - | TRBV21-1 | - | CASSKSRANYGYTF | TGTGCCAGCAGCAAATCTCGAGCTAACTATGGCTACACCTTC
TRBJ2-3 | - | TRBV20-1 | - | CSASNRPADTQYF | TGCAGTGCTAGTAACCGCCCCGCCGATACGCAGTATTTT
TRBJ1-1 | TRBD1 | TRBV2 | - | CASSPGTGMNTEAFF | TGTGCCAGCAGCCCCGGGACAGGGATGAACACTGAAGCTTTCTTT
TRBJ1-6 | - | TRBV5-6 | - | CASSLAYNSPLHF | TGTGCCAGCAGCTTGGCCTATAATTCACCCCTCCACTTT
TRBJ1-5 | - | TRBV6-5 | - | CASRRQSVGNQPQHF | TGTGCCAGCAGGCGACAGTCTGTCGGCAATCAGCCCCAGCATTTT
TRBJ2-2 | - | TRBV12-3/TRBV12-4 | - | CASSRETGELFF | TGTGCCAGCAGCAGAGAAACCGGGGAGCTGTTTTTT
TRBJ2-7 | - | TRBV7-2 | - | CASSLAGVGTYEQYF | TGTGCCAGCAGCTTAGCGGGTGTAGGGACCTACGAGCAGTACTTC
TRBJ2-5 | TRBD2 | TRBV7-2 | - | CASSSRGGGETQYF | TGTGCCAGCAGCTCGCGGGGGGGCGGGGAGACCCAGTACTTC
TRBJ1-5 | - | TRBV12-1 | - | CASSLGDRGYQPQHF | TGTGCCAGCAGCTTAGGGGACAGAGGTTACCAGCCCCAGCATTTT
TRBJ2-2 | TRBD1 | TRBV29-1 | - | CSVEVLPGQRTGELFF | TGCAGCGTTGAAGTCCTACCGGGACAGAGGACCGGGGAGCTGTTTTTT
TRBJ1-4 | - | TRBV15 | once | CATSRAPSSTNEKLFF | TGTGCCACCAGCAGGGCCCCCTCTTCAACTAATGAAAAACTGTTTTTT
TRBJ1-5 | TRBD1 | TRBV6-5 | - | CASLDRVWSNQPQHF | TGTGCCAGCCTTGACAGGGTGTGGAGCAATCAGCCCCAGCATTTT
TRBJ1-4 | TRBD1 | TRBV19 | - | CASSNSGGNNEKLFF | TGTGCCAGTAGTAACTCAGGGGGAAATAATGAAAAACTGTTTTTT